The subject of this entry is one TCR beta chain. A few counts support this clone. It lacks a known antigen. Per-nucleotide qualities are absent, and no much larger clonotype sits a single base away. This record comes from a study of cytomegalovirus exposure and HLA in healthy donors (dated 2017 in TCRdb). For the study in its entirety: The roughly 700 repertoires of the first cohort and the 110 or so validation repertoires were produced on the same platform, according to a later analysis. High-throughput TCR immunosequencing, statistical association of individual TCRs with disease status, and machine learning were combined to predict cytomegalovirus infection status. Besides the first cohort of roughly 700 subjects, a separate validation cohort made up of some 110 different subjects was used. The aim of the study was to test whether cataloging public T cell receptors could identify signatures of past pathogen exposure.

The donors were included in the validation cohort of 120 subjects, a group kept apart from the approximately 650-subject first cohort. Results and caveats for the whole study, not just this receptor: A total of 150 or so TCR beta chains were listed by the study as associated with cytomegalovirus. According to the authors, the approach could potentially be generalized to other disease states and immunological phenotypes. In a later analysis, TCRs clustered in the first cohort were found to also tend to co-occur in the 120 validation repertoires, with 94% of cluster scores above 0. Cytomegalovirus status was reported to be diagnosed by the classifier with high specificity and sensitivity in both the original and validation cohorts. Three of the identified cytomegalovirus-associated TCR beta chains were confirmed in vitro to be specific for cytomegalovirus antigens. The validation cohort had no HLA typing available for a later analysis, so co-occurrence within that cohort was assessed over all 120 or so repertoires. While some public TCRs were present in many individuals, most TCR sequences turned up only very rarely across donors.

According to the germline V gene, CDR1 reads SQVTM and CDR2 reads ANQGSEA. The CDR3 measures 14 amino acids from cysteine to phenylalanine. The entry retains the CDR3 DNA only, 42 bases that are in frame from base 1. Trimming takes 4 bases off V and 2 bases off J; junction bases not matched to a gene: 2. The library was prepared using the immunoSEQ multiplex PCR assay. For the original study's pipeline: A statistical classification framework was built for diagnosing cytomegalovirus status from the catalog of TCR beta chain sequences. TCRdb provides this immuneACCESS table in a form limited to in-frame rearrangements. Some clones are lacking; in checked studies, under half of them reflect an unresolved V gene, and why the rest are absent is not known. Clone size and V and J calls were adopted from that table, with D and trimming inferred from the DNA. Across this sample there are more than 60,000 clones, with about 89% seen only once. The ten largest make up around 1.5% of the sample.

This sequence was found in a woman aged 18 to 35 in good health and CMV-seronegative. Sequencing input: PBMCs. This sequence uses TRBV29-1 and TRBJ2-1, with 10 bases aligning to TRBD2. CDR3 sequence: CSVVGLAAYNEQFF. DNA sequence: TGCAGCGTTGTTGGACTAGCGGCCTACAATGAGCAGTTCTTC.